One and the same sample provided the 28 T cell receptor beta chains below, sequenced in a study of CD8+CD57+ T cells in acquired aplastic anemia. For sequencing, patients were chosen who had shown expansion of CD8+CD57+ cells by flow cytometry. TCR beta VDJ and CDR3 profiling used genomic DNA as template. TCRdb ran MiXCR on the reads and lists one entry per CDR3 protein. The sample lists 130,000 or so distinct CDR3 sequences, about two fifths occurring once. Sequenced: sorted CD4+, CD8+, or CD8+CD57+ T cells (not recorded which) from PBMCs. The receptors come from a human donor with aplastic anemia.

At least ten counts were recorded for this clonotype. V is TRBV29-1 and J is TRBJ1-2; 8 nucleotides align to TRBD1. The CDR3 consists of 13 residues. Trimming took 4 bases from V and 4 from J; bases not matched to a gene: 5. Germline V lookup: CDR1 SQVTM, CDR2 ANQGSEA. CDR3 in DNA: TGCAGCGTTGCAGGGGGCACCATCTATGGCTACACCTTC. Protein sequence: CSVAGGTIYGYTF.

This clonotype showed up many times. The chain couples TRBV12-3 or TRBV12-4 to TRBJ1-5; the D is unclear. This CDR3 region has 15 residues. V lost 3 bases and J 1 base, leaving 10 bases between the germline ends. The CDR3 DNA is TGTGCCAGCAGTTTCGGGGTGCGCAGCAATCAGCCCCAGCATTTT. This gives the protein CASSFGVRSNQPQHF.

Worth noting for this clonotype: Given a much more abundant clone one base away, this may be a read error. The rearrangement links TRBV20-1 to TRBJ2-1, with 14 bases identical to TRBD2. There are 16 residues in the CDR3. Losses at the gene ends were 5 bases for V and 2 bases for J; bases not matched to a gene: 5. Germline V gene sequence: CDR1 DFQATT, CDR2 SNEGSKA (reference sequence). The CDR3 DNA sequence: TGCAGTGCTGCCACGGGACTAGCGGGGGCCTACAATGAGCAGTTCTTC. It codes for CSAATGLAGAYNEQFF.

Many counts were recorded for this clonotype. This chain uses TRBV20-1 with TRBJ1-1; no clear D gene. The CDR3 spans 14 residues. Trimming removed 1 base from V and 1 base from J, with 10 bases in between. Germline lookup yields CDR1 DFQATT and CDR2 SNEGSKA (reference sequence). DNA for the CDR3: TGCAGTGCTAGAGGCGTGCAGACGAACACTGAAGCTTTCTTT. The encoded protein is CSARGVQTNTEAFF.

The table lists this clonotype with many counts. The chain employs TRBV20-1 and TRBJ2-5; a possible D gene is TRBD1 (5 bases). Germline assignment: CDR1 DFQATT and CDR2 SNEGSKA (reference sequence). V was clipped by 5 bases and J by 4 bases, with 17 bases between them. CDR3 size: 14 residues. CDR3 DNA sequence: TGCAGTGCTGGTTTGGGGCTAGTAGTAGAGACCCAGTACTTC. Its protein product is CSAGLGLVVETQYF.

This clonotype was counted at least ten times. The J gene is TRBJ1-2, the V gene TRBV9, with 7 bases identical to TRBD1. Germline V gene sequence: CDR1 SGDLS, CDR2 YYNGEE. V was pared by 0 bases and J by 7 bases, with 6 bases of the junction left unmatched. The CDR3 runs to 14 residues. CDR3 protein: CASSVEIQGSGYTF. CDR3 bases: TGTGCCAGCAGCGTAGAGATACAGGGGTCTGGCTACACCTTC.

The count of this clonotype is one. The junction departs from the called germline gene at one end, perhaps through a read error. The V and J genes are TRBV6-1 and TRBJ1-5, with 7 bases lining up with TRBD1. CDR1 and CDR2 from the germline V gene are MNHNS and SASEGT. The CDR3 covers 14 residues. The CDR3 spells CAISATGWLWPQHF. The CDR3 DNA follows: TGTGCCATCAGTGCGACAGGGTGGCTTTGGCCCCAGCATTTT.

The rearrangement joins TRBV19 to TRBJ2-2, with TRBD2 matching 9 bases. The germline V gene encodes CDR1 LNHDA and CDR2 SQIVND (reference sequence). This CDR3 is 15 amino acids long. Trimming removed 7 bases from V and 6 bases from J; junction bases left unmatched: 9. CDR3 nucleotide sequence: TGTGCCAGTAACCGAGCGGGGGGTATCCCCGGGGAGCTGTTTTTT. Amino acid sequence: CASNRAGGIPGELFF.

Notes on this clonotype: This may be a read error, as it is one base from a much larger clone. The DNA for the CDR3 is TGTGCCAGCAGCGACGACACCCTAAGAAAGGTCGAGCAGTACGTC. Translating it yields CASSDDTLRKVEQYV. The chain combines TRBV5-5 with TRBJ2-7; no firm D call. CDR3 length equals 15 residues. Trimming pared 4 bases from V and 6 bases from J, leaving 20 bases between. Germline V gene data show CDR1 as SGHKS and CDR2 as YYEKEE (reference sequence).

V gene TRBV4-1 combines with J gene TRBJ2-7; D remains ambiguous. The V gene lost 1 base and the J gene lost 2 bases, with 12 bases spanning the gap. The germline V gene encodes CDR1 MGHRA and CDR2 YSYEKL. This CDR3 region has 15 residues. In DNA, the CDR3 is TGCGCCAGCAGCCAAGCTCTTAGTACAGCCTACGAGCAGTACTTC. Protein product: CASSQALSTAYEQYF.

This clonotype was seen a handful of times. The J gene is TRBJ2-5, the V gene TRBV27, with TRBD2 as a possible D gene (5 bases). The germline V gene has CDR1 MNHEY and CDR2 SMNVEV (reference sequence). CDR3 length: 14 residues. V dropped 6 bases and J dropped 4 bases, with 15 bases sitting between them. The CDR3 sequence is CASSRGGWGETQYF. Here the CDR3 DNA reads TGTGCCAGCAGCCGTGGCGGGTGGGGAGAGACCCAGTACTTC.

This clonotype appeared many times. The CDR3 region is CASSVGSSSYEQYF. The CDR3 DNA sequence: TGTGCCAGCAGCGTAGGTTCTAGTTCCTACGAGCAGTACTTC. This chain joins TRBV9 and TRBJ2-7; no definite D call. In germline, CDR1 is SGDLS, CDR2 YYNGEE. Trimming took 0 bases from V and 1 from J, leaving 8 bases between them. The CDR3 spans 14 residues.

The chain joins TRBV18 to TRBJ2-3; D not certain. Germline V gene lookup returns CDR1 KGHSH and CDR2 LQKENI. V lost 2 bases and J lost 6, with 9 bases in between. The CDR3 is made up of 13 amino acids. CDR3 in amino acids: CASSPAPQDTQYF. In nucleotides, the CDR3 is TGTGCCAGCTCACCAGCTCCGCAGGATACGCAGTATTTT.

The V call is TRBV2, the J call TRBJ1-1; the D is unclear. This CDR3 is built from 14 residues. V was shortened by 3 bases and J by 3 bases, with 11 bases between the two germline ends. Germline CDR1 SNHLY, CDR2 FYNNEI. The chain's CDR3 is CASSERVRDTEAFF. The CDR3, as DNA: TGTGCCAGCAGTGAGCGCGTACGGGACACTGAAGCTTTCTTT.

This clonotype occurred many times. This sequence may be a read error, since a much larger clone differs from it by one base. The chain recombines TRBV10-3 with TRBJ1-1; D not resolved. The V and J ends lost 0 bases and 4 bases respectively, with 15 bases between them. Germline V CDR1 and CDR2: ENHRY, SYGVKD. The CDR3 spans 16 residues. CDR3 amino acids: CAISESPRVGTTEAFF. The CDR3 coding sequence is TGTGCCATCAGTGAGTCCCCAAGGGTGGGAACCACTGAAGCTTTCTTT.

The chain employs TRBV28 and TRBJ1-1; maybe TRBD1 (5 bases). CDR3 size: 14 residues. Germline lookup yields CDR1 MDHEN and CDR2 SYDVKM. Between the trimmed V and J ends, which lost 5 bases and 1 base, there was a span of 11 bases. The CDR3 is CASSPDTANTEAFF. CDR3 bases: TGTGCCAGCAGTCCGGACACGGCGAACACTGAAGCTTTCTTT.

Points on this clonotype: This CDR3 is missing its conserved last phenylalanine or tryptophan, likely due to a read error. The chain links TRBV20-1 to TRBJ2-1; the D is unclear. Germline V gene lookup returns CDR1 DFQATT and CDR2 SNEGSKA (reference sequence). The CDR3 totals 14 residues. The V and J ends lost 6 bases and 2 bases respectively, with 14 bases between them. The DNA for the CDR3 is TGCAGTGCCGCCCTTCTATCGCCCTACAATGAGCAGTTCCTC. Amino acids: CSAALLSPYNEQFL.

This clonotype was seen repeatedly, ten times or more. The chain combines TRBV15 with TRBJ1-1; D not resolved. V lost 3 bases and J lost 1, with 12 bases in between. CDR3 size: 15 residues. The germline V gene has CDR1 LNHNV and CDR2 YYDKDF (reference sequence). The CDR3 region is CATSRVARANTEAFF. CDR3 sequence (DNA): TGTGCCACCAGCAGGGTAGCACGGGCGAACACTGAAGCTTTCTTT.

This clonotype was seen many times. The CDR3 protein is CASSLDRGRSQPQHF. CDR3 bases: TGTGCCAGCAGTCTTGACAGGGGGCGCAGCCAGCCCCAGCATTTT. The V gene is TRBV6-2 or TRBV6-3, the J gene TRBJ1-5; 10 bases agree with TRBD1. With V trimmed by 5 bases and J by 7 bases, 8 bases remained unmatched. This CDR3 comprises 15 residues. The germline CDR1 and CDR2 sequences are MNHEY and SVGEGT.

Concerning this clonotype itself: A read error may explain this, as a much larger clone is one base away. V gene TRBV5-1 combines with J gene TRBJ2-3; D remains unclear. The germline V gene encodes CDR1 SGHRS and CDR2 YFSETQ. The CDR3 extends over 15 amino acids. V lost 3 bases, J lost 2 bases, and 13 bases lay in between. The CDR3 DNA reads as TGCGCCAGCAGCTCCCGGAAGGGTTCCACAGATACGCAGTATTTT. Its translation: CASSSRKGSTDTQYF.

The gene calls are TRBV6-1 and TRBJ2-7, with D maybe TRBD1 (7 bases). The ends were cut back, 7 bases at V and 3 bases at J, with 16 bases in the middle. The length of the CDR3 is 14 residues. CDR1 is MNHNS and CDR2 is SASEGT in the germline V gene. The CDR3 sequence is CASKFTGEDYEQYF. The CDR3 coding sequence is TGTGCCAGCAAGTTCACAGGGGAGGACTACGAGCAGTACTTC.

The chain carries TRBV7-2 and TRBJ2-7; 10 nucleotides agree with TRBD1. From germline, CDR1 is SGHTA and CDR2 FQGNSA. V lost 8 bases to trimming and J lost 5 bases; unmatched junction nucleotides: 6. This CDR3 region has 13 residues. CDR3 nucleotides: TGTGCCAGCGAACCGGGACAGGGGAACGAGCAGTACTTC. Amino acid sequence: CASEPGQGNEQYF.

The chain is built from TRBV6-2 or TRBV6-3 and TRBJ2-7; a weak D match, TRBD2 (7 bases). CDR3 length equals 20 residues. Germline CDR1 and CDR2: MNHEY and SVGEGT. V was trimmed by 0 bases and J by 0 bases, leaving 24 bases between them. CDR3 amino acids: CASSYSRGGHRLTSSYEQYF. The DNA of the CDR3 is TGTGCCAGCAGTTACTCGAGGGGGGGCCACCGTCTGACAAGCTCCTACGAGCAGTACTTC.

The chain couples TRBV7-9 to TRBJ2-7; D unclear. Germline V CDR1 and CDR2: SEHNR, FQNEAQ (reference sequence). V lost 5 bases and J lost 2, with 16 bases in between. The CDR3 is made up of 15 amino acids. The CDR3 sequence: CASSPTLTLTYEQYF. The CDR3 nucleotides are TGTGCCAGCAGCCCGACTTTGACCCTGACCTACGAGCAGTACTTC.

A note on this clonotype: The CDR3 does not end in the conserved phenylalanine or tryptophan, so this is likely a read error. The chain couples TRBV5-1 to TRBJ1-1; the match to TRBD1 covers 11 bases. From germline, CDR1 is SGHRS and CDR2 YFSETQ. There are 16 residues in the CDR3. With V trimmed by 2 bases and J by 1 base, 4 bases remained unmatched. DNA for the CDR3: TGCGCCAGCAGCTTCGGACAGGGGGCTTCGAACACTGAAGCTTTCTCT. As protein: CASSFGQGASNTEAFS.

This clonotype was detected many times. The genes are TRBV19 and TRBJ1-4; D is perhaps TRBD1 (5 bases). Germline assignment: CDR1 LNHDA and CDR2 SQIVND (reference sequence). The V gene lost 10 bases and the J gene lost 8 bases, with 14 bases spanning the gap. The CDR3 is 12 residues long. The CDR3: CATRGLVEKLFF. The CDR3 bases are TGTGCCACCCGGGGACTAGTCGAAAAACTGTTTTTT.

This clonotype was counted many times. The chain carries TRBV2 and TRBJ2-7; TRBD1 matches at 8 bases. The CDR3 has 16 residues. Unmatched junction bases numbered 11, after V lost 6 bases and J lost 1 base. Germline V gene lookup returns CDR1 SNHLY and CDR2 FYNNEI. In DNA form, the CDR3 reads TGTGCCAGCAGCTCAAGAGGGGACAGGAGATCCTACGAGCAGTACTTC. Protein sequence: CASSSRGDRRSYEQYF.

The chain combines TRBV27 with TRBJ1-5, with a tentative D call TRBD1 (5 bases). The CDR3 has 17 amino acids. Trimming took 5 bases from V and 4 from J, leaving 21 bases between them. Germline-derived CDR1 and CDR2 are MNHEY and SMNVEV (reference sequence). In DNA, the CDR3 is TGTGCCAGCAGTCCAGGGTGGGGGGGGGTGGGAAATCAGCCCCAGCATTTT. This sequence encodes CASSPGWGGVGNQPQHF.